This T cell receptor (beta chain) emerged from a study of CD8+CD57+ T cells in acquired aplastic anemia. Study overall: CD4+ cell libraries from healthy donors averaged roughly 10 million reads.

CDR3 length equals 14 residues. From germline, CDR1 is KGHDR and CDR2 SFDVKD. V lost 2 bases to trimming and J lost 8 bases; unmatched junction nucleotides: 2. The template for TCR beta VDJ and CDR3 sequence profiling was genomic DNA. Each CDR3 protein is one row after TCRdb ran MiXCR on the reads. This sample yields some 200,000 distinct CDR3 sequences, of which over 60% are seen a single time; about 29% belongs to the top ten. This sequence originates from a human donor in good health. Sequencing was performed on sorted CD4+, CD8+, or CD8+CD57+ T cells (not recorded which) from PBMCs. The chain combines TRBV24-1 with TRBJ2-4; 10 nucleotides line up with TRBD1. The chain's CDR3 is CATSDWDRGDIQYF. DNA of the CDR3: TGTGCCACCAGTGATTGGGACAGGGGTGACATTCAGTACTTC.